A selection of T cell receptor beta chains follows, all from one sample in a study of multiple sclerosis patients with progressive multifocal leukoencephalopathy. Sequencing used immunoSEQ multiplex PCR; TCRdb keeps in-frame clones, though not all of them. The table includes approximately 31,000 clones, over 75% detected once. Here the sequenced sample was PBMCs, taken from a patient treated with natalizumab. These receptors were obtained from a human donor with progressive multifocal leukoencephalopathy. The CDR3 runs from the conserved cysteine through the conserved F or W. A D gene is named only where the DNA matches it firmly. The size field is filled for only some rows; it gives once, few, many or a size class.

CDR3 DNA: TGTGCCAGCAGTTTAAAGGGGAGATCTGGGGCCAACGTCCTGACTTTC
CDR3 protein: CASSLKGRSGANVLTF
clone size: few
D gene: -
V gene: TRBV27
J gene: TRBJ2-6

CDR3 DNA: TGTGCCAGTACCCCTCCTGGGAGGGGGGCCTACGAGCAGTACTTC
CDR3 protein: CASTPPGRGAYEQYF
clone size: -
D gene: -
V gene: TRBV19
J gene: TRBJ2-7

CDR3 DNA: TGTGCCAGCCAAGAGGGCTCGTGGGATTCACCCCTCCACTTT
CDR3 protein: CASQEGSWDSPLHF
clone size: -
D gene: -
V gene: TRBV9
J gene: TRBJ1-6

CDR3 DNA: TGTGCCAGCAGCTTGTTTGGTACAAAATCGACTGGCTACACCTTC
CDR3 protein: CASSLFGTKSTGYTF
clone size: -
D gene: -
V gene: TRBV5-6
J gene: TRBJ1-2

CDR3 DNA: TGTGCCAGCAGCTTAGTTAGCGGGCTAGCGGGAAGACTCTCCTACGAGCAGTACTTC
CDR3 protein: CASSLVSGLAGRLSYEQYF
clone size: -
D gene: TRBD2
V gene: TRBV7-2
J gene: TRBJ2-7

CDR3 DNA: TGCAGCGTAGACCCAGGGGACTCCTACGAGCAGTACTTC
CDR3 protein: CSVDPGDSYEQYF
clone size: -
D gene: -
V gene: TRBV29-1
J gene: TRBJ2-7

CDR3 DNA: TGTGCCAGCAGCTTAGTGGGAGTCGGACAGGGGACGGAGCAGTACTTC
CDR3 protein: CASSLVGVGQGTEQYF
clone size: -
D gene: TRBD1
V gene: TRBV7-2
J gene: TRBJ2-7

CDR3 DNA: TGTGCCAGTAGTATAAGGACTAGCGGGCCCGTTACTGGGGAGTTCTTC
CDR3 protein: CASSIRTSGPVTGEFF
clone size: -
D gene: TRBD2
V gene: TRBV19
J gene: TRBJ2-1

CDR3 DNA: TGTGCCAGCAGTGAATTTGGGGGGCAGCCCCAGCATTTT
CDR3 protein: CASSEFGGQPQHF
clone size: -
D gene: -
V gene: TRBV25-1
J gene: TRBJ1-5

CDR3 DNA: TGCGCCAGCAGCCAAACAAGAGGCACTGAAGCTTTCTTT
CDR3 protein: CASSQTRGTEAFF
clone size: -
D gene: -
V gene: TRBV10-1
J gene: TRBJ1-1

CDR3 DNA: TGTGCCAGCTCACCACCGGCAGGGAATAATGAAAAACTGTTTTTT
CDR3 protein: CASSPPAGNNEKLFF
clone size: -
D gene: -
V gene: TRBV18
J gene: TRBJ1-4

CDR3 DNA: TGTGCCAGCAGCCCTCCGGGGGGACAGGGGACCTACGAGCAGTACTTC
CDR3 protein: CASSPPGGQGTYEQYF
clone size: few
D gene: TRBD1
V gene: TRBV28
J gene: TRBJ2-7

CDR3 DNA: TGTGCCAGCCATAGGGGCTACGAGCAGTACTTC
CDR3 protein: CASHRGYEQYF
clone size: -
D gene: -
V gene: TRBV6-5
J gene: TRBJ2-7

CDR3 DNA: TGCGCCAGCAGCCAAGATCGGGGGGGCCAGGGTGCAGGCTACACCTTC
CDR3 protein: CASSQDRGGQGAGYTF
clone size: -
D gene: -
V gene: TRBV4-3
J gene: TRBJ1-2

CDR3 DNA: TGTGCCAGTAGATCGGACAACAATGAGCAGTTCTTC
CDR3 protein: CASRSDNNEQFF
clone size: -
D gene: -
V gene: TRBV19
J gene: TRBJ2-1

CDR3 DNA: TGTGCCTGGAGTCTCGGACAGGGACCATACGAGCAGTACTTC
CDR3 protein: CAWSLGQGPYEQYF
clone size: -
D gene: TRBD1
V gene: TRBV30
J gene: TRBJ2-7

CDR3 DNA: TGTGCCAGCAGTGGACTAGCGGAATTACCCCCCTACGAGCAGTACTTC
CDR3 protein: CASSGLAELPPYEQYF
clone size: -
D gene: TRBD2
V gene: TRBV25-1
J gene: TRBJ2-7

CDR3 DNA: TGTGCCAGCTCACCACTACATGCGGACCTGAACACTGAAGCTTTCTTT
CDR3 protein: CASSPLHADLNTEAFF
clone size: -
D gene: -
V gene: TRBV18
J gene: TRBJ1-1

CDR3 DNA: TGCAGCGTTGAATCGGGACTAAACACAGATACGCAGTATTTT
CDR3 protein: CSVESGLNTDTQYF
clone size: -
D gene: TRBD2
V gene: TRBV29-1
J gene: TRBJ2-3

CDR3 DNA: TGTGCCAGCAGTGAATATGGGTCGGGGGGTGCTTTCTTT
CDR3 protein: CASSEYGSGGAFF
clone size: -
D gene: -
V gene: TRBV25-1
J gene: TRBJ1-1

CDR3 DNA: TGTGCCAGCTCACCAGGCTCCGGTAATGAAAAACTGTTTTTT
CDR3 protein: CASSPGSGNEKLFF
clone size: -
D gene: -
V gene: TRBV18
J gene: TRBJ1-4

CDR3 DNA: TGTGCCAGCAGCTCCTCCGGACAGGGGACCACTGAAGCTTTCTTT
CDR3 protein: CASSSSGQGTTEAFF
clone size: few
D gene: TRBD1
V gene: TRBV11-2
J gene: TRBJ1-1

CDR3 DNA: TGTGCCAGCAGCTTTTGGACAGGGGAAAGGTACGAGCAGTACTTC
CDR3 protein: CASSFWTGERYEQYF
clone size: -
D gene: TRBD1
V gene: TRBV7-2
J gene: TRBJ2-7

CDR3 DNA: TGTGCCAGCAGCTTAGGGGGGGAAACCTACGAGCAGTACTTC
CDR3 protein: CASSLGGETYEQYF
clone size: -
D gene: -
V gene: TRBV7-8
J gene: TRBJ2-7

CDR3 DNA: TGTGCCAGCAGCTCGAGGTTCCCAGGGTCCAATGAGCAGTTCTTC
CDR3 protein: CASSSRFPGSNEQFF
clone size: -
D gene: -
V gene: TRBV5-6
J gene: TRBJ2-1

CDR3 DNA: TGTGCCAGCAGTTTAGGGCGGGGGACTGAAGCTTTCTTT
CDR3 protein: CASSLGRGTEAFF
clone size: -
D gene: -
V gene: TRBV27
J gene: TRBJ1-1

CDR3 DNA: TGTGCCAGCAGGGCAGGCTCCTATGGCTACACCTTC
CDR3 protein: CASRAGSYGYTF
clone size: few
D gene: -
V gene: TRBV2
J gene: TRBJ1-2

CDR3 DNA: TGTGCCAGCAGCGAGGGACAGGGTGCCTATGGCTACACCTTC
CDR3 protein: CASSEGQGAYGYTF
clone size: -
D gene: TRBD1
V gene: TRBV11-1
J gene: TRBJ1-2

CDR3 DNA: TGTGCCAGCAATCAGAGGGCCAATCAGCCCCAGCATTTT
CDR3 protein: CASNQRANQPQHF
clone size: few
D gene: -
V gene: TRBV10-3
J gene: TRBJ1-5

CDR3 DNA: TGTGCCAGCAGCGTAGGGGATGGTGGAGGGGGCTATGGCTACACCTTC
CDR3 protein: CASSVGDGGGGYGYTF
clone size: -
D gene: -
V gene: TRBV9
J gene: TRBJ1-2

CDR3 DNA: TGTGCCACGCGGTTCTTCTCTGGAAACACCATATATTTT
CDR3 protein: CATRFFSGNTIYF
clone size: -
D gene: -
V gene: TRBV28
J gene: TRBJ1-3

CDR3 DNA: TGTGCCAGCAGTCCCGGAGAGACCGACGGGAACTATAATGAAAAACTGTTTTTT
CDR3 protein: CASSPGETDGNYNEKLFF
clone size: -
D gene: -
V gene: TRBV28
J gene: TRBJ1-4

CDR3 DNA: TGCGCCAGCAAGCAGACAGGGGGTTCGATGAATGAAAAACTGTTTTTT
CDR3 protein: CASKQTGGSMNEKLFF
clone size: -
D gene: TRBD1
V gene: TRBV4-3
J gene: TRBJ1-4

CDR3 DNA: TGTGCCAGCAGAGTTTCCCGACCGTTTAACTATGGCTACACCTTC
CDR3 protein: CASRVSRPFNYGYTF
clone size: -
D gene: -
V gene: TRBV6-6
J gene: TRBJ1-2

CDR3 DNA: TGTGCCAGCAGCCTGTCGTCCCTAGGGGCAAAAAATGAGCAGTTCTTC
CDR3 protein: CASSLSSLGAKNEQFF
clone size: -
D gene: -
V gene: TRBV9
J gene: TRBJ2-1

CDR3 DNA: TGCGCCAGCAGGGCTCAGGGCCTCGCAGTCTCGTATGGCTACACCTTC
CDR3 protein: CASRAQGLAVSYGYTF
clone size: -
D gene: -
V gene: TRBV4-1
J gene: TRBJ1-2

CDR3 DNA: TGTGCCAGCAGTTACCCGAGCGGTGGCGGCTACACCTTC
CDR3 protein: CASSYPSGGGYTF
clone size: -
D gene: -
V gene: TRBV6-5
J gene: TRBJ1-2

CDR3 DNA: TGTGCCAGCAGTGAAGCGATGCAGGGGGCCATTGGAACTAATGAAAAACTGTTTTTT
CDR3 protein: CASSEAMQGAIGTNEKLFF
clone size: -
D gene: TRBD1
V gene: TRBV6-1
J gene: TRBJ1-4

CDR3 DNA: TGTGCCAGCAGCTTAGAGGCGGGAGGTCGCAATCAGCCCCAGCATTTT
CDR3 protein: CASSLEAGGRNQPQHF
clone size: once
D gene: -
V gene: TRBV7-2
J gene: TRBJ1-5

CDR3 DNA: TGTGCCAGCAGTTTAAGAGCCGACAGGGGAGTACGGAATCAGCCCCAGCATTTT
CDR3 protein: CASSLRADRGVRNQPQHF
clone size: -
D gene: TRBD1
V gene: TRBV27
J gene: TRBJ1-5

CDR3 DNA: TGCGCCAGCAGCCAAGCAGCGCAGGGTTACGAGCAGTACTTC
CDR3 protein: CASSQAAQGYEQYF
clone size: -
D gene: -
V gene: TRBV4-3
J gene: TRBJ2-7